Listed below are T cell receptor beta chains from one sample, sequenced in a study of response to subunit inactivated influenza vaccine. From the RT-PCR reads, TCRdb called clonotypes with MiXCR, one entry per CDR3 protein. The table has roughly 170,000 distinct CDR3 sequences, about 9.3% seen once; the top ten hold roughly a tenth. The source was non-naive T cells sorted from PBMCs, collected on the day of vaccination. The source is a man in his fifties who received an inactivated influenza vaccine. Both conserved end residues are part of each CDR3. The order of the fields is clone size, V gene, D gene, J gene, CDR3 protein, CDR3 DNA. D genes are given only for firm matches. Clone size, where shown, is once, few, many, or a class for clones that have expanded.

few	TRBV28	NA	TRBJ2-3	CASSLVGRVGDTQYF	TGTGCCAGCAGTTTAGTTGGCAGGGTGGGAGATACGCAGTATTTT
few	TRBV11-2	TRBD1	TRBJ2-7	CASSSRQGSGEQYF	TGTGCCAGCAGCTCCAGACAGGGTTCGGGCGAGCAGTACTTC
many	TRBV5-1	NA	TRBJ2-1	CASSLVFGHDSVQLF	TGCGCCAGCAGCTTGGTCTTTGGACACGATTCGGTTCAGCTCTTC
few	TRBV12-3/TRBV12-4	NA	TRBJ1-5	CASSLGGFPYQPQHF	TGTGCCAGCAGTTTAGGAGGCTTTCCCTATCAGCCCCAGCATTTT
few	TRBV7-9	NA	TRBJ2-7	CASGSGNFHEQYF	TGTGCCAGCGGAAGCGGCAATTTCCACGAGCAGTACTTC
NA	TRBV6-1	NA	TRBJ1-1	CASSDQYDTLNTEAFF	TGTGCCAGCAGTGACCAATACGACACCTTGAACACTGAAGCTTTCTTT
many	TRBV28	NA	TRBJ2-7	CASSGSDRPYEQYF	TGTGCCAGCAGTGGCTCGGACAGACCCTACGAGCAGTACTTC
few	TRBV3-1	NA	TRBJ2-7	CASSHEGGGTYEQYF	TGTGCCAGCAGCCATGAGGGAGGGGGGACCTACGAGCAGTACTTC
many	TRBV28	NA	TRBJ1-1	CASRTTQIFPHTEAFF	TGTGCCAGCCGTACGACACAGATATTTCCACACACTGAAGCTTTCTTT
few	TRBV5-6	NA	TRBJ2-6	CASSLEAGANVLTF	TGTGCCAGCAGCTTGGAGGCTGGGGCCAACGTCCTGACTTTC
once	TRBV20-1	NA	TRBJ2-1	CSASGAKVDEQFF	TGCAGTGCTAGCGGAGCAAAGGTCGATGAGCAGTTCTTC
many	TRBV7-2	TRBD1	TRBJ2-7	CASSLQEGQGSRQYF	TGTGCCAGCAGCCTACAAGAGGGACAGGGAAGTCGGCAGTACTTC
many	TRBV28	TRBD1	TRBJ2-2	CASRRQGRNTGELFF	TGTGCCAGCAGAAGACAGGGGCGAAACACCGGGGAGCTGTTTTTT
NA	TRBV20-1	NA	TRBJ2-3	CSAPRSDTQYF	TGCAGTGCTCCTCGGTCAGATACGCAGTATTTT
few	TRBV5-1	NA	TRBJ2-7	CASSFDGTRSYEQYF	TGCGCCAGCAGTTTCGATGGGACAAGGTCCTACGAGCAGTACTTC
NA	TRBV29-1	NA	TRBJ1-4	CSNNLGGAEEKLFF	TGCAGCAATAACCTGGGGGGCGCGGAAGAAAAACTGTTTTTT
NA	TRBV14	NA	TRBJ2-7	CASSPGLGGADEQYF	TGTGCCAGCAGCCCGGGTTTAGGGGGGGCAGACGAGCAGTACTTC
many	TRBV18	NA	TRBJ2-1	CASSPPTSNNEQFF	TGTGCCAGCTCACCACCTACTAGTAACAATGAGCAGTTCTTC
NA	TRBV2	TRBD2	TRBJ2-2	CASASGSRGELFF	TGTGCCAGCGCTAGCGGGTCCCGAGGGGAGCTGTTTTTT
few	TRBV19	TRBD2	TRBJ2-5	CASSIGTSGRARETQYF	TGTGCCAGTAGTATAGGGACTAGCGGGAGGGCCAGAGAGACCCAGTACTTC
NA	TRBV20-1	TRBD2	TRBJ2-3	CSKLGASGVTDTQYF	TGCAGCAAGTTAGGGGCTAGCGGGGTGACAGATACGCAGTATTTT
NA	TRBV6-5	TRBD2	TRBJ2-7	CASSYSWREGTSAYEQYF	TGTGCCAGCAGTTACTCTTGGCGGGAGGGGACGTCCGCCTACGAGCAGTACTTC
few	TRBV5-1	NA	TRBJ1-1	CASSLVAGPDAFF	TGCGCCAGCAGCTTGGTGGCAGGGCCTGACGCTTTCTTT
few	TRBV20-1	NA	TRBJ2-3	CSASPLAYASTDTQYF	TGCAGTGCTAGCCCTCTAGCGTACGCTAGCACAGATACGCAGTATTTT
NA	TRBV4-3	NA	TRBJ2-1	CASSQDLRNEQFF	TGCGCCAGCAGCCAAGATTTACGAAATGAGCAGTTCTTC
many	TRBV7-9	NA	TRBJ2-4	CASSLQGTKNIQYF	TGTGCCAGCAGCTTACAGGGGACCAAAAACATTCAGTACTTC